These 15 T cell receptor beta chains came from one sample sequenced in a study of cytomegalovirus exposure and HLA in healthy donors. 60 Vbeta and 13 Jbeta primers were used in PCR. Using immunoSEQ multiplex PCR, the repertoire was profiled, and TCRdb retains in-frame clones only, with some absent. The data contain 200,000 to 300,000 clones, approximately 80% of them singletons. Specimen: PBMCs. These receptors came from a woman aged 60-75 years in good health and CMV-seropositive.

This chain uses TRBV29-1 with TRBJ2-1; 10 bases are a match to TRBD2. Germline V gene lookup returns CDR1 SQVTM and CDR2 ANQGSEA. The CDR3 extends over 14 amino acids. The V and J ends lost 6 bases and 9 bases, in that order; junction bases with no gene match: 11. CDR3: CSVLSGRASGEQFF. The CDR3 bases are TGCAGCGTACTCAGCGGGAGGGCCTCGGGTGAGCAGTTCTTC.

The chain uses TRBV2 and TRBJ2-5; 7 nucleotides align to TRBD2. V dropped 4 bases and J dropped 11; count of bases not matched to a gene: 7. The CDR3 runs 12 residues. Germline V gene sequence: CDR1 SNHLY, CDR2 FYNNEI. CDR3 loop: CASSVWDYQQYF. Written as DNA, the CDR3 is TGTGCCAGCAGTGTATGGGACTACCAACAGTACTTC.

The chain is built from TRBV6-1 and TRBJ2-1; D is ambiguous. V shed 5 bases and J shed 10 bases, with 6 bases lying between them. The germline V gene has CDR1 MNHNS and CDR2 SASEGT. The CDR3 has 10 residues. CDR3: CASSHFEQFF. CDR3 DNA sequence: TGTGCCAGCAGTCACTTCGAGCAGTTCTTC.

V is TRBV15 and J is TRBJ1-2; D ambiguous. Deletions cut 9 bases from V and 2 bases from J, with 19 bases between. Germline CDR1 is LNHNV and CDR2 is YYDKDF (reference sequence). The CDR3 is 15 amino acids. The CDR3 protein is CATSSRMAPNYGYTF. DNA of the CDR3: TGTGCCACGAGCTCCCGTATGGCCCCAAACTATGGCTACACCTTC.

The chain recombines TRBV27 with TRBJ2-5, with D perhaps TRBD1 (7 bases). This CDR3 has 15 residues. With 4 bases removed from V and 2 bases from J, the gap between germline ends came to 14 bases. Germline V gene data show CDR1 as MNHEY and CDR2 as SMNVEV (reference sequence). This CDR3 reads CASSSGAGQQETQYF. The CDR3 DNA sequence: TGTGCCAGCAGTTCTGGTGCGGGACAGCAAGAGACCCAGTACTTC.

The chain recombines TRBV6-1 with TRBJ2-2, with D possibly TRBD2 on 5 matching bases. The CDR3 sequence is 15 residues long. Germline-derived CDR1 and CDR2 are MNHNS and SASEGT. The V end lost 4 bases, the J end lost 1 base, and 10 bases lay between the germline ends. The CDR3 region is CASSAGGGNTGELFF. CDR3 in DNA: TGTGCCAGCAGTGCAGGAGGTGGGAACACCGGGGAGCTGTTTTTT.

Here the CDR3 reads CASSSGLAFNEQFF. CDR3 coding DNA: TGTGCCAGCAGCTCGGGACTAGCCTTTAATGAGCAGTTCTTC. The chain is built from TRBV27 and TRBJ2-1; 9 nucleotides align to TRBD2. This CDR3 spans 14 amino acids. CDR1 is MNHEY and CDR2 is SMNVEV in the germline V gene (reference sequence). V gave up 6 bases and J gave up 7 bases; unmatched junction bases: 7.

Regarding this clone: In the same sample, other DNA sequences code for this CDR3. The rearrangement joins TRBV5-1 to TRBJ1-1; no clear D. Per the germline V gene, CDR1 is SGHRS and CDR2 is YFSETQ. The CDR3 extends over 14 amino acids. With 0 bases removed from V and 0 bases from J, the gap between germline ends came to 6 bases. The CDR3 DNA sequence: TGCGCCAGCAGCTTGGCAGGAATGAACACTGAAGCTTTCTTT. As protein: CASSLAGMNTEAFF.

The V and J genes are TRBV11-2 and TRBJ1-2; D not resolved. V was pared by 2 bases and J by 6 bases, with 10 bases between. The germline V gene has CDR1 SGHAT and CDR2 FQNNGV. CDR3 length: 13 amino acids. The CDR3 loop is CASSLSRLHGYTF. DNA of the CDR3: TGTGCCAGCAGCTTAAGCCGACTTCATGGCTACACCTTC.

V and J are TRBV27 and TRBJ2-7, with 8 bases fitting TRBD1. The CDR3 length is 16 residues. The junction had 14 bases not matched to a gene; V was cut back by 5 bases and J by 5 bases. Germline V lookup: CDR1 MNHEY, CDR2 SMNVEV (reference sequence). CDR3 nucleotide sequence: TGTGCCAGCAGTCTACTCGGACAGGGAAAGCGGCACGAGCAGTACTTC. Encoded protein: CASSLLGQGKRHEQYF.

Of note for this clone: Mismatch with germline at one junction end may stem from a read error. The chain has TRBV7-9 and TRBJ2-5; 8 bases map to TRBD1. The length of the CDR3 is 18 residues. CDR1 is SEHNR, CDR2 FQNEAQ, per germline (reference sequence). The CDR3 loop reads CSSSLTVQGDVLRETQYF. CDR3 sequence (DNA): TGTTCCAGCAGCTTAACCGTACAGGGGGACGTCTTGCGGGAGACCCAGTACTTC.

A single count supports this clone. As DNA, the CDR3 is TGTGCCAGCAGCGCTGGGTGGCGGCTAGGGCCCCAGCATTTT. Translation gives CASSAGWRLGPQHF. V is TRBV13 and J is TRBJ1-5; D is uncertain. Trimming took 5 bases from V and 9 from J, leaving 17 bases between them. This CDR3 is built from 14 residues. Germline V gene data show CDR1 as PRHDT and CDR2 as FYEKMQ (reference sequence).

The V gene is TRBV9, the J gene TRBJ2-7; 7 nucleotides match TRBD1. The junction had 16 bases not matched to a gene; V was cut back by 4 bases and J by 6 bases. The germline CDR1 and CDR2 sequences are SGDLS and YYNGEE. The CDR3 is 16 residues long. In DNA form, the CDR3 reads TGTGCCAGCAGCCCATTAGAAGGGGGCGCTTACTCCGAGCAGTACTTC. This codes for CASSPLEGGAYSEQYF.

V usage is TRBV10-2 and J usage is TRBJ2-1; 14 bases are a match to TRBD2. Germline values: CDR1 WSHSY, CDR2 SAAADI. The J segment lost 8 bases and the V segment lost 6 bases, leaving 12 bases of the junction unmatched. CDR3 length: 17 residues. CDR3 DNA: TGCGCCAGCAGGTACGGGACTAGCGGGGGCACCCATTATGAGCAGTTCTTC. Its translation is CASRYGTSGGTHYEQFF.

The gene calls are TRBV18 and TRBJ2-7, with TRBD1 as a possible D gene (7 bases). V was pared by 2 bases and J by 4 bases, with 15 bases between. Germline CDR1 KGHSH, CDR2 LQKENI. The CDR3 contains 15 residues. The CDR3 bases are TGTGCCAGCTCACCAGGCAGGGGGGCCCTATACGAGCAGTACTTC. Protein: CASSPGRGALYEQYF.